Listed here are 23 T cell receptor beta chains from one sample, sequenced in a study of glioma-infiltrating T cells. Amplification of TCR alpha and beta CDR3 regions from RNA used iRepertoire nested multiplex PCR. One entry per CDR3 protein results from TCRdb running MiXCR on the multiplex PCR reads. The data contain tens of thousands of distinct CDR3 sequences, about 23% of them seen just once; the ten biggest clones take up roughly 6.7%. What was sequenced was glioma tissue, nonneoplastic brain tissue, or PBMCs (not recorded which). These receptors originate from a human donor with low-grade glioma or glioblastoma, undergoing nonglioma brain surgery, or in good health (not recorded which).

Remarks on this clonotype: An end of the junction does not agree with germline; a read error may underlie this. The chain has TRBV10-3 and TRBJ2-3, with 8 bases aligning to TRBD1. CDR1 is ENHRY, CDR2 SYGVKD, per germline. The CDR3 has 13 residues. Here the CDR3 DNA reads TGTGCCATCAGTGTGACAGGGGAAGATATGCAGTATTTT. Translated: CAISVTGEDMQYF.

The sample holds many counts of this clonotype. For the CDR3, the DNA is TGTGCCAGTAGTACTGTTTTTGGCTACACCTTC. Translated: CASSTVFGYTF. This sequence joins TRBV19 and TRBJ1-2, with D unresolved. V was cut by 4 bases and J by 7 bases, with 7 bases left in between. Germline lookup yields CDR1 LNHDA and CDR2 SQIVND (reference sequence). The CDR3 has 11 amino acids. The entire variable domain, with the rest obtained from reference TRBV19 and TRBJ1-2, is as follows: DGGITQSPKYLFRKEGQNVTLSCEQNLNHDAMYWYRQDPGQGLRLIYYSQIVNDFQKGDIAEGYSVSREKKESFPLTVTSAQKNPTAFYLCASSTVFGYTFGSGTRLTVV.

This clonotype occurred many times. The chain joins TRBV7-6 to TRBJ2-3, with no clear D. The CDR3 length is 15 residues. Per the germline V gene, CDR1 is SGHVS and CDR2 is FNYEAQ. The V gene lost 2 bases and the J gene lost 0 bases, with 9 bases spanning the gap. Here the CDR3 DNA reads TGTGCCAGCAGCTTACTGGCCCACAGCACAGATACGCAGTATTTT. Protein: CASSLLAHSTDTQYF.

Concerning this clonotype itself: A much larger clone is a single base away; this may be a read error. The V gene is TRBV3-1, the J gene TRBJ1-1; a weak D match, TRBD1 (5 bases). The CDR3 is 19 residues long. Trimming stripped 0 bases from V and 5 bases from J, with 25 bases between. Germline V gene lookup returns CDR1 LGHDT and CDR2 YNNKEL (reference sequence). CDR3 sequence (DNA): TGTGCCAGCAGCCAAGAGTTCCACCAGGGACCCTATATGGCGACTGAAGCTTTCTTT. Translation gives CASSQEFHQGPYMATEAFF.

This clonotype was counted many times. The genes are TRBV6-2 or TRBV6-3 and TRBJ2-5, with a possible D match to TRBD2 (6 bases). V gave up 6 bases and J gave up 0 bases, with 23 bases separating them. CDR3 length: 18 amino acids. CDR1 is MNHEY and CDR2 is SVGEGT in the germline V gene. The DNA for the CDR3 is TGTGCCAGCAGCCACCCCCCCCGGGACTCGGCGTACCAAGAGACCCAGTACTTC. This sequence encodes CASSHPPRDSAYQETQYF.

The chain has TRBV29-1 and TRBJ2-1, with D maybe TRBD1 (6 bases). This CDR3 comprises 15 residues. Trimming removed 4 bases at V and 0 bases at J, with 13 bases between. Germline values: CDR1 SQVTM, CDR2 ANQGSEA. The CDR3 loop is CSVVGQQYSYNEQFF. CDR3 bases: TGCAGCGTTGTAGGACAGCAGTACTCCTACAATGAGCAGTTCTTC.

This clonotype has ten or more counts. The chain is built from TRBV6-1 and TRBJ1-1, with D maybe TRBD1 (5 bases). The CDR3 loop spans 15 amino acids. The germline CDR1 and CDR2 sequences are MNHNS and SASEGT. With 6 bases removed from V and 0 bases from J, the gap between germline ends came to 14 bases. The CDR3 DNA is TGTGCCAGCAGGGATGACAGATGGATGAACACTGAAGCTTTCTTT. Translated: CASRDDRWMNTEAFF.

This clonotype was picked up a small number of times. This chain links TRBV11-2 with TRBJ2-3; D may be TRBD1 (5 bases). The length of the CDR3 is 17 residues. CDR1 and CDR2 from the germline V gene are SGHAT and FQNNGV. Trimming stripped 6 bases from V and 2 bases from J, with 21 bases between. The CDR3, as DNA: TGTGCCAGCAGTCTTACCGCTCAGGGAATTTACACAGATACGCAGTATTTT. Amino acid sequence: CASSLTAQGIYTDTQYF.

Many counts were recorded for this clonotype. The chain uses TRBV18 and TRBJ2-1; TRBD2 might be the D (5 bases). The CDR3 totals 16 residues. V was shortened by 3 bases and J by 4 bases, with 16 bases between the two germline ends. Germline values: CDR1 KGHSH, CDR2 LQKENI. The CDR3 region has the DNA TGTGCCAGCTCACCGTACAATCGACGCGGGTACAATGAGCAGTTCTTC. Protein product: CASSPYNRRGYNEQFF. The variable domain in full, completed from reference TRBV18 and TRBJ2-1, reads NAGVMQNPRHLVRRRGQEARLRCSPMKGHSHVYWYRQLPEEGLKFMVYLQKENIIDESGMPKERFSAEFPKEGPSILRIQQVVRGDSAAYFCASSPYNRRGYNEQFFGPGTRLTVL.

A word on this clonotype: This may arise from a read error, as a much more abundant clone is one base away. The V gene is TRBV18, the J gene TRBJ2-1, with TRBD2 identical over 14 bases. Germline CDR1 reads KGHSH; CDR2 reads LQKENI. This CDR3 is 13 amino acids long. Trimming took 8 bases from V and 8 from J; bases not matched to a gene: 2. CDR3 bases: TGTGCCAGCGGGACTAGCGGGAGCGATGAGCAGTTCTTC. Protein: CASGTSGSDEQFF.

The chain couples TRBV5-1 to TRBJ2-5; possibly TRBD1 for D (6 bases). Trimming pared 3 bases from V and 2 bases from J, leaving 8 bases between. This CDR3 has 13 residues. Germline lookup yields CDR1 SGHRS and CDR2 YFSETQ. CDR3 loop: CASSWTVQETQYF. The CDR3 DNA is TGCGCCAGCAGCTGGACAGTACAAGAGACCCAGTACTTC.

A few counts support this clonotype. Here the CDR3 reads CASKDWDSQETQYF. The CDR3 nucleotides read TGCGCCAGCAAAGATTGGGACAGCCAAGAGACCCAGTACTTC. The chain links TRBV5-1 to TRBJ2-5, with 7 nucleotides matching TRBD1. CDR3 length: 14 residues. The V and J ends lost 6 bases and 1 base, in that order; junction bases with no gene match: 6. Germline lookup yields CDR1 SGHRS and CDR2 YFSETQ. The complete variable domain, with remaining parts taken from reference TRBV5-1 and TRBJ2-5, reads KAGVTQTPRYLIKTRGQQVTLSCSPISGHRSVSWYQQTPGQGLQFLFEYFSETQRNKGNFPGRFSGRQFSNSRSEMNVSTLELGDSALYLCASKDWDSQETQYFGPGTRLLVL.

This clonotype showed up just a few times. This CDR3 reads CSGQRPGNEQFF. For the CDR3, the DNA is TGCAGCGGGCAGCGGCCGGGGAATGAGCAGTTCTTC. J is TRBJ2-1 and V is TRBV29-1; D may be TRBD2 (5 bases). V was clipped by 7 bases and J by 7 bases, with 14 bases between them. This CDR3 has 12 amino acids. Looked up from germline, CDR1 is SQVTM and CDR2 is ANQGSEA.

The rearrangement links TRBV19 to TRBJ2-1; D is ambiguous. Germline loops: CDR1 LNHDA, CDR2 SQIVND (reference sequence). With 4 bases removed from V and 4 bases from J, the gap between germline ends came to 17 bases. The CDR3 loop spans 16 amino acids. Here the CDR3 DNA reads TGTGCCAGTAGTACCCGCGCTAGAGAGACTTACAATGAGCAGTTCTTC. It translates to CASSTRARETYNEQFF.

This clonotype showed up just a few times. The chain employs TRBV9 and TRBJ1-1; D is ambiguous. The CDR3 length is 13 residues. V shed 0 bases and J shed 5 bases, with 8 bases lying between them. Germline values: CDR1 SGDLS, CDR2 YYNGEE. The CDR3 DNA reads as TGTGCCAGCAGCGTAGAGGCAAAGACTGAAGCTTTCTTT. Its protein product is CASSVEAKTEAFF.

The sample holds a few counts of this clonotype. V is TRBV29-1 and J is TRBJ2-1; 9 bases line up with TRBD1. J lost 3 bases, V lost 8 bases, and 8 bases had no gene match. There are 14 residues in the CDR3. Germline assignment: CDR1 SQVTM and CDR2 ANQGSEA. This CDR3 is CSLAPGQGYNEQFF. DNA for the CDR3: TGCAGCCTAGCCCCGGGACAGGGCTACAATGAGCAGTTCTTC.

This clonotype was counted between two and nine times. V is TRBV29-1 and J is TRBJ1-1, with D maybe TRBD1 (6 bases). V was clipped by 6 bases and J by 0 bases, with 11 bases between them. Germline assignment: CDR1 SQVTM and CDR2 ANQGSEA. CDR3 size: 13 residues. The CDR3 protein is CSVDTGMNTEAFF. DNA of the CDR3: TGCAGCGTGGATACAGGGATGAACACTGAAGCTTTCTTT.

This clonotype was counted ten times or more. This chain links TRBV20-1 with TRBJ1-2; maybe TRBD1 (5 bases). CDR1 and CDR2 from the germline V gene are DFQATT and SNEGSKA (reference sequence). This CDR3 region has 13 residues. Trimming took off 0 bases at V and 6 bases at J, with 11 bases between the two ends. Written as DNA, the CDR3 is TGCAGTGCTAGAGATGGTCCAGGGAATGGCTACACCTTC. Translated, it gives CSARDGPGNGYTF.

This clonotype was seen ten or more times. CDR3 nucleotides: TGTGCCAGCAGATCCTTCGGAGGGACTCTTGACGAGCAGTACTTC. Its translation is CASRSFGGTLDEQYF. This chain uses TRBV6-2 or TRBV6-3 with TRBJ2-7, with D maybe TRBD2 (6 bases). The germline V and J ends were trimmed by 6 bases and 5 bases, with 20 bases remaining between them. The CDR3 consists of 15 residues. The germline gives CDR1 MNHEY, CDR2 SVGEGT.

The table lists this clonotype with a count of one. One base away lies a much larger clone, so this may be a sequencing read error. The chain couples TRBV2 to TRBJ1-1, with 8 nucleotides matching TRBD1. Germline V lookup: CDR1 SNHLY, CDR2 FYNNEI. CDR3 length equals 12 residues. The trim removed 10 bases at V and 9 bases at J, leaving 10 bases unmatched. The CDR3 is CAKGTGGFKAFF. CDR3 DNA sequence: TGTGCCAAAGGGACAGGAGGTTTTAAAGCTTTCTTT.

This chain uses TRBV20-1 with TRBJ2-5, with TRBD2 identical over 7 bases. Trimming at V came to 7 bases and at J to 11 bases, leaving 19 bases not matched to a gene. The CDR3 length is 14 residues. Germline V gene sequence: CDR1 DFQATT, CDR2 SNEGSKA (reference sequence). The chain's CDR3 is CSDTGTTPYNEQYF. CDR3 DNA sequence: TGCAGTGACACCGGGACTACCCCCTACAATGAGCAGTACTTC.

V is TRBV6-1 and J is TRBJ2-7, with 8 nucleotides matching TRBD1. V lost 5 bases, J lost 0 bases, and 3 bases stayed unmatched. CDR3 length equals 14 residues. Germline-derived CDR1 and CDR2 are MNHNS and SASEGT. CDR3 in amino acids: CASSPGQDSYEQYF. The CDR3 bases are TGTGCCAGCAGTCCGGGACAGGACTCCTACGAGCAGTACTTC.

The chain couples TRBV7-2 to TRBJ2-7; either TRBD1 or TRBD2 may fit D (5 bases each). V was clipped by 2 bases and J by 0 bases, with 14 bases between them. The CDR3 has 16 amino acids. Germline CDR1 SGHTA, CDR2 FQGNSA. The CDR3 DNA sequence: TGTGCCAGCAGCTTATGGGGGAAAGAGAGCTCCTACGAGCAGTACTTC. This translates into CASSLWGKESSYEQYF.